Each of the 17 T cell receptor beta chains below was sequenced from the same sample in a study of control samples from healthy donors and cancer patients. This table comes from immunoSEQ multiplex PCR, and its TCRdb copy is limited to in-frame clones, with some not included. This sample has 130,000 or so clones, with 80% to 90% found just once. The sample consisted of blood. Receptor source: a man between 60 and 75 years old in good health.

The gene calls are TRBV28 and TRBJ1-2; 8 bases align to TRBD1. The V gene's germline CDR1 is MDHEN and CDR2 SYDVKM. The CDR3 has 11 residues. Trimming removed 8 bases from V and 6 bases from J; junction bases left unmatched: 2. The CDR3 reads CASWTGNGYTF. The CDR3, as DNA: TGTGCCAGCTGGACAGGGAATGGCTACACCTTC.

The V gene is TRBV7-3, the J gene TRBJ1-1; a possible D gene is TRBD1 (5 bases). The CDR3 sequence is 14 residues long. The V and J ends lost 5 bases and 1 base respectively, with 11 bases between them. Germline lookup yields CDR1 SGHTA and CDR2 FQGTGA. Written as DNA, the CDR3 is TGTGCCAGCAGCAATCAGGGCGGGAACACTGAAGCTTTCTTT. It yields the protein CASSNQGGNTEAFF.

This clone appeared once. V is TRBV6-5 and J is TRBJ1-6; D is ambiguous. Germline loops: CDR1 MNHEY, CDR2 SVGAGI. With 6 bases removed from V and 3 bases from J, the gap between germline ends came to 9 bases. The CDR3 has 14 amino acids. CDR3 amino acids: CASRAGYYNSPLHF. The CDR3 region has the DNA TGTGCCAGCAGAGCGGGGTACTATAATTCACCCCTCCACTTT.

This clone was seen only a few times. The chain couples TRBV10-3 to TRBJ1-2; possibly TRBD1 for D (5 bases). Germline V gives CDR1 ENHRY, CDR2 SYGVKD. The length of the CDR3 is 13 residues. V lost 5 bases and J lost 2, with 9 bases in between. The CDR3 here is CAISTRTNYGYTF. CDR3 bases: TGTGCCATCAGTACTCGGACAAACTATGGCTACACCTTC.

The chain carries TRBV19 and TRBJ1-1; possible D gene TRBD1, 5 bases. The ends were cut back, 3 bases at V and 4 bases at J, with 12 bases in the middle. CDR1 and CDR2 from the germline V gene are LNHDA and SQIVND (reference sequence). This CDR3 is 14 amino acids long. The CDR3 region is CASSITRGGTEAFF. The CDR3 region has the DNA TGTGCCAGTAGTATTACCCGGGGGGGCACTGAAGCTTTCTTT.

Turning to this clone: The junction departs from germline at one end; a sequencing error may be responsible. The chain recombines TRBV28 with TRBJ1-6, with 9 nucleotides matching TRBD1. Germline values: CDR1 MDHEN, CDR2 SYDVKM. CDR3 size: 15 residues. CDR3 nucleotides: TGTGCCAGCAGGTTATCGACAGGGGGTTATTCACCCCTCCACTTT. This gives the protein CASRLSTGGYSPLHF.

There are a few counts of this clone. V is TRBV6-5 and J is TRBJ1-6; D is undetermined. This CDR3 spans 14 amino acids. The germline gives CDR1 MNHEY, CDR2 SVGAGI. The V and J ends lost 6 bases and 7 bases respectively, with 13 bases between them. In DNA, the CDR3 is TGTGCCAGCAGACCTCCCCGGGAGAATTCACCCCTCCACTTT. Its protein product is CASRPPRENSPLHF.

The rearrangement uses TRBV7-9 and TRBJ1-2, with D perhaps TRBD1 (6 bases). Germline V gene sequence: CDR1 SEHNR, CDR2 FQNEAQ (reference sequence). This CDR3 spans 14 amino acids. V was shortened by 1 base and J by 6 bases, with 12 bases between the two germline ends. In nucleotides, the CDR3 is TGTGCCAGCAGCTTAGAGGTCGGGGGGCATGGCTACACCTTC. Encoded protein: CASSLEVGGHGYTF.

V gene TRBV18 combines with J gene TRBJ1-1; D ambiguous. CDR1 and CDR2 from the germline V gene are KGHSH and LQKENI. The germline V and J ends were trimmed by 4 bases and 1 base, with 10 bases remaining between them. The CDR3 length is 14 residues. Written as DNA, the CDR3 is TGTGCCAGCTCACTCCGACAACCGAACACTGAAGCTTTCTTT. Protein product: CASSLRQPNTEAFF.

This rearrangement joins TRBV2 to TRBJ1-6; D gene unclear. Trimming stripped 1 base from V and 2 bases from J, with 6 bases between. Germline CDR1 reads SNHLY; CDR2 reads FYNNEI. The length of the CDR3 is 15 residues. The CDR3 nucleotides are TGTGCCAGCAGTGAAGTGGAGACCTATAATTCACCCCTCCACTTT. This encodes CASSEVETYNSPLHF.

The CDR3 protein is CASSLRTGGRTNEKLFF. CDR3 nucleotides: TGTGCCAGCAGTCTCCGGACAGGGGGCAGGACTAATGAAAAACTGTTTTTT. This rearrangement joins TRBV6-6 to TRBJ1-4; 11 bases agree with TRBD1. Germline CDR1 reads MNHNY; CDR2 reads SVGAGI (reference sequence). The CDR3 length is 17 residues. V shed 5 bases and J 2 bases; nucleotides not matched to a gene: 7.

V is TRBV7-3 and J is TRBJ2-1, with 8 nucleotides matching TRBD2. CDR3 size: 16 residues. Germline CDR1 SGHTA, CDR2 FQGTGA. The junction had 12 bases not matched to a gene; V was cut back by 2 bases and J by 9 bases. The CDR3 here is CASSLGGGAGVFEQFF. The CDR3 DNA sequence: TGTGCCAGCAGCTTAGGTGGTGGAGCGGGGGTATTTGAGCAGTTCTTC.

The gene calls are TRBV18 and TRBJ2-3; 9 bases are a match to TRBD2. There are 16 residues in the CDR3. V lost 6 bases and J lost 0; bases outside the gene matches: 7. Germline CDR1 is KGHSH and CDR2 is LQKENI. CDR3 in amino acids: CASSFSGGWSTDTQYF. The CDR3 nucleotides read TGTGCCAGCTCTTTCAGCGGGGGGTGGAGCACAGATACGCAGTATTTT.

The V gene is TRBV12-3 or TRBV12-4, the J gene TRBJ1-5; D not certain. Between the trimmed V and J ends, which lost 6 bases and 3 bases, there was a span of 6 bases. The CDR3 consists of 12 residues. CDR3 coding DNA: TGTGCCAGCAGCTTACACAATCAGCCCCAGCATTTT. Protein sequence: CASSLHNQPQHF.

The CDR3 coding sequence is TGTGCCAGCAGCTTAGGGACAGGGGGCCCCCAGACTGAAGCTTTCTTT. Translation: CASSLGTGGPQTEAFF. This sequence joins TRBV7-8 and TRBJ1-1, with 11 bases identical to TRBD1. The CDR3 covers 16 residues. CDR1 and CDR2 (germline): SGHVS, FQNEAQ. With V trimmed by 1 base and J by 5 bases, 6 bases remained unmatched. Full variable domain (remainder filled in from reference TRBV7-8 and TRBJ1-1): GAGVSQSPRYKVAKRGQDVALRCDPISGHVSLFWYQQALGQGPEFLTYFQNEAQLDKSGLPSDRFFAERPEGSVSTLKIQRTQQEDSAVYLCASSLGTGGPQTEAFFGQGTRLTVV.

The genes are TRBV4-1 and TRBJ1-2; 7 positions match TRBD1. The CDR3 sequence is 15 residues long. The germline V gene has CDR1 MGHRA and CDR2 YSYEKL. Losses at the gene ends were 0 bases for V and 7 bases for J; bases not matched to a gene: 8. The CDR3 here is CASSQEGTGVGGYTF. CDR3 in DNA: TGCGCCAGCAGCCAAGAGGGAACAGGGGTCGGTGGCTACACCTTC.

This chain joins TRBV28 and TRBJ1-2, with TRBD1 as a possible D gene (5 bases). The CDR3 is 13 amino acids. Trimming cost V 3 bases and J 6 bases, with 11 bases left between them. Germline CDR1 is MDHEN and CDR2 is SYDVKM. The CDR3 spells CASSFGGGDGYTF. The CDR3, as DNA: TGTGCCAGCAGTTTCGGCGGGGGAGATGGCTACACCTTC.